This T cell receptor (beta chain) is from a study of T cells in Graves' hyperthyroidism and ophthalmopathy. As for the study in general: Peripheral blood was obtained at initial diagnosis, preceding any treatment. Points from the study as a whole: Peripheral blood also featured most of the thyroid clonotypes expanded above 0.001.

This clonotype was found many times. Its matching antigen is unknown. This CDR3 is 12 amino acids long. The V segment lost 4 bases and the J segment 11 bases; nucleotides outside the gene matches: 8. Germline CDR1 GTSNPN, CDR2 SVGIG (reference sequence). It was RNA transcripts that yielded the amplified TCR beta CDR3 regions. Carried out on the TCR CDR3, a first-round RT-PCR used the HTBI primer set. TCRdb independently ran MiXCR on the multiplex PCR reads; one entry per CDR3 protein. This sample carries 640,000 or so distinct CDR3 sequences, roughly 14% of them seen once, and the ten largest clones take roughly 4.3%.

This clonotype was obtained from a middle-aged woman with Graves' ophthalmopathy. V usage is TRBV30 and J usage is TRBJ1-1, with 9 bases identical to TRBD1. Sequenced material: blood. CDR3 sequence (DNA): TGTGCCTGGACAACAGGGGGCGGGGAGGCTTTCTTT. This codes for CAWTTGGGEAFF.